The 14 T cell receptor beta chains below all came from one sample that was sequenced in a study of cytomegalovirus exposure and HLA in healthy donors. PCR primers comprised 60 Vbeta and 13 Jbeta primers. Method: immunoSEQ multiplex PCR; TCRdb's copy keeps in-frame clones and lacks some. The sample lists roughly 190,000 clones, roughly 83% occurring once. The specimen was PBMCs. Every receptor here comes from a woman aged 45-65 years in good health and CMV-seronegative.

The chain joins TRBV2 to TRBJ1-3, with 7 positions matching TRBD1. Germline V lookup: CDR1 SNHLY, CDR2 FYNNEI. The J segment lost 0 bases and the V segment lost 4 bases, leaving 3 bases of the junction unmatched. There are 15 residues in the CDR3. The CDR3 loop is CASSGQGLSGNTIYF. DNA for the CDR3: TGTGCCAGCAGTGGACAGGGTCTCTCTGGAAACACCATATATTTT.

The gene calls are TRBV15 and TRBJ2-4; no reliable D call. Germline V gene lookup returns CDR1 LNHNV and CDR2 YYDKDF (reference sequence). V lost 5 bases and J 0 bases, leaving 8 bases between the germline ends. The CDR3 consists of 14 residues. The CDR3 reads CATSPSRAKNIQYF. The CDR3 DNA is TGTGCCACCAGCCCGAGCCGAGCCAAAAACATTCAGTACTTC.

This chain uses TRBV2 with TRBJ1-4; D might be TRBD1 (5 bases). The CDR3 has 15 residues. In germline, CDR1 is SNHLY, CDR2 FYNNEI. The V and J ends lost 2 bases and 7 bases respectively, with 14 bases between them. CDR3 nucleotide sequence: TGTGCCAGCAGTGAATGGAGGGGTAAGAGTGAAAAACTGTTTTTT. Amino acids: CASSEWRGKSEKLFF.

As regards this clone: One junction end does not reproduce the germline sequence, and a read error may be involved. The gene calls are TRBV7-9 and TRBJ1-1; D unclear. CDR1 is SEHNR and CDR2 is FQNEAQ in the germline V gene (reference sequence). The CDR3 has 12 amino acids. DNA of the CDR3: TGTTCCAGCAGCTTCCTTGTCACTGAAGCTTTCTTT. Translated, it gives CSSSFLVTEAFF.

CDR3 region: CSGLVVAGGTLYNEQFF. As DNA, the CDR3 is TGCAGCGGCCTCGTGGTAGCGGGGGGGACTCTCTACAATGAGCAGTTCTTC. The genes are TRBV29-1 and TRBJ2-1; 11 nucleotides match TRBD2. Germline V lookup: CDR1 SQVTM, CDR2 ANQGSEA. This CDR3 is 17 amino acids long. Trimming cost V 7 bases and J 3 bases; bases outside gene matches: 14.

This chain joins TRBV4-1 and TRBJ1-6, with no clear D. The CDR3 runs 14 residues. The V end lost 1 base, the J end lost 16 bases, and 17 bases lay between the germline ends. Germline V lookup: CDR1 MGHRA, CDR2 YSYEKL. Here the CDR3 DNA reads TGCGCCAGCAGCCAAGGGTTTGCGCGGCCTGCTCTCCACTTT. It codes for CASSQGFARPALHF.

This clone was observed a single time. This CDR3 is CASSRDRVSTDTQYF. CDR3 sequence (DNA): TGTGCCAGCAGCCGGGACAGGGTGTCCACAGATACGCAGTATTTT. The gene calls are TRBV7-2 and TRBJ2-3, with TRBD1 matching 9 bases. In germline, CDR1 is SGHTA, CDR2 FQGNSA. V lost 5 bases, J lost 2 bases, and 5 bases stayed unmatched. The CDR3 length is 15 residues.

The J gene is TRBJ1-3, the V gene TRBV7-9, with D uncertain. This CDR3 contains 13 residues. V was cut by 10 bases and J by 0 bases, with 10 bases left in between. Germline values: CDR1 SEHNR, CDR2 FQNEAQ (reference sequence). CDR3 nucleotides: TGTGCCAACCCAATAGACTCTGGAAACACCATATATTTT. It encodes CANPIDSGNTIYF. The full variable domain, rest sourced from reference TRBV7-9 and TRBJ1-3, is DTGVSQNPRHKITKRGQNVTFRCDPISEHNRLYWYRQTLGQGPEFLTYFQNEAQLEKSRLLSDRFSAERPKGSFSTLEIQRTEQGDSAMYLCANPIDSGNTIYFGEGSWLTVV.

The chain carries TRBV5-4 and TRBJ1-6; D not resolved. Trimming shortened V by 1 base and J by 9 bases, and 8 bases separated the two germline ends. Germline CDR1 and CDR2: SGHNT and YYREEE (reference sequence). The CDR3 extends over 13 amino acids. CDR3 coding DNA: TGTGCCAGCAGCTTGAGATCGGGTTCACCCCTCCACTTT. It specifies CASSLRSGSPLHF.

This rearrangement joins TRBV5-1 to TRBJ1-1; D remains unclear. This CDR3 is 15 amino acids long. The V end lost 4 bases, the J end lost 0 bases, and 13 bases lay between the germline ends. Germline values: CDR1 SGHRS, CDR2 YFSETQ. The CDR3 loop is CASSPRGQMNTEAFF. The CDR3 DNA follows: TGCGCCAGCAGCCCTCGCGGCCAGATGAACACTGAAGCTTTCTTT.

The chain couples TRBV7-2 to TRBJ1-5; no firm D call. CDR3 length equals 14 residues. The V gene's germline CDR1 is SGHTA and CDR2 FQGNSA. The ends were cut back, 1 base at V and 3 bases at J, with 7 bases in the middle. The CDR3 is CASSLGHLNQPQHF. The CDR3 DNA is TGTGCCAGCAGCTTAGGGCACCTCAATCAGCCCCAGCATTTT.

Details on this clone: Other DNA sequences in the sample encode the same CDR3. This rearrangement joins TRBV7-9 to TRBJ1-1; no definite D call. With 1 base removed from V and 4 bases from J, the gap between germline ends came to 10 bases. This CDR3 comprises 14 residues. Germline V lookup: CDR1 SEHNR, CDR2 FQNEAQ (reference sequence). CDR3 nucleotide sequence: TGTGCCAGCAGCTTAGTCGGCGGAGCCACTGAAGCTTTCTTT. As protein: CASSLVGGATEAFF.

The chain uses TRBV4-3 and TRBJ1-1; tentatively, D is TRBD1 (6 bases). The CDR3 contains 15 residues. Germline loops: CDR1 LGHNA, CDR2 YSLEER. V lost 3 bases and J lost 4, with 15 bases in between. The CDR3 region is CASSQAATGSTEAFF. In DNA form, the CDR3 reads TGCGCCAGCAGCCAGGCCGCCACAGGGAGCACTGAAGCTTTCTTT.

This clone has only a few counts. V is TRBV7-8 and J is TRBJ2-7; 7 bases fit TRBD1. From germline, CDR1 is SGHVS and CDR2 FQNEAQ. The CDR3 has 15 residues. V shed 3 bases and J 2 bases; nucleotides not matched to a gene: 7. The CDR3 loop reads CASSLGQRLTYEQYF. The CDR3 nucleotides read TGTGCCAGCAGCTTGGGACAGCGTTTAACCTACGAGCAGTACTTC.